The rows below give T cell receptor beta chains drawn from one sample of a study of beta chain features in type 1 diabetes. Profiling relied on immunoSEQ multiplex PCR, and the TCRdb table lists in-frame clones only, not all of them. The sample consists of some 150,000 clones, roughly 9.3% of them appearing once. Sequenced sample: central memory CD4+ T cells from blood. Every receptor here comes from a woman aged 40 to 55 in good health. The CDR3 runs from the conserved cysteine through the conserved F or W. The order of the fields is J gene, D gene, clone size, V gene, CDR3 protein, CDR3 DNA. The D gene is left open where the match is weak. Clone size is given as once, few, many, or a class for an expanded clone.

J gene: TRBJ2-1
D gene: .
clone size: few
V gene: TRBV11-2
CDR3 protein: CASSLTVNEQFF
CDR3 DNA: TGTGCCAGCAGCTTAACGGTCAATGAGCAGTTCTTC

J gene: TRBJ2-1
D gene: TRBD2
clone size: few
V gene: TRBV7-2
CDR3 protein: CASSLESSGGNEQFF
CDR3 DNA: TGTGCCAGCAGCTTAGAGTCTAGCGGGGGTAATGAGCAGTTCTTC

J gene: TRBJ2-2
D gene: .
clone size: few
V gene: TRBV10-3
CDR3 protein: CAISGLGQGTGELFF
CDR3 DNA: TGTGCCATCAGTGGATTGGGGCAGGGGACCGGGGAGCTGTTTTTT

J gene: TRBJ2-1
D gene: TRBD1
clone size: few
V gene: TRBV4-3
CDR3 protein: CASSQNPPGQGNNEQFF
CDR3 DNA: TGCGCCAGCAGCCAGAATCCTCCGGGACAGGGTAACAATGAGCAGTTCTTC

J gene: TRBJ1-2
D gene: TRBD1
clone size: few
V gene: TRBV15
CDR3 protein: CATSSSLRDRADGYTF
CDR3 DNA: TGTGCCACCAGCAGCAGCCTCCGGGACAGGGCTGATGGCTACACCTTC

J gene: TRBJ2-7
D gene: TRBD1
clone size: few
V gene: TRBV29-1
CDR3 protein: CSVVAGTGAEQYF
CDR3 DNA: TGCAGCGTTGTCGCTGGGACAGGGGCCGAGCAGTACTTC

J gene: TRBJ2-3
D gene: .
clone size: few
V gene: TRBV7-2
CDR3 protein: CASSFGQTFTDTQYF
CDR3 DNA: TGTGCCAGCAGCTTTGGACAGACATTCACAGATACGCAGTATTTT

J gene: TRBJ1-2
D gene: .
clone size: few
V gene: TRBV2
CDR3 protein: CASGGTQHNYGYTF
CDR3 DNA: TGTGCCAGCGGTGGGACACAACACAACTATGGCTACACCTTC

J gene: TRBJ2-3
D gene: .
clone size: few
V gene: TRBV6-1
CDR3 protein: CASGRGYPSTDTQYF
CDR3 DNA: TGTGCCAGCGGCAGGGGATACCCTAGCACAGATACGCAGTATTTT

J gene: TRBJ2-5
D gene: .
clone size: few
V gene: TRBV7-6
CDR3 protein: CASSLQGMWQTQYF
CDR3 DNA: TGTGCCAGCAGCTTGCAGGGAATGTGGCAGACCCAGTACTTC